This is a list of T cell receptor beta chains from one sample in a study of shared clonotypes between healthy human individuals. Assay: immunoSEQ multiplex PCR; the TCRdb copy retains only in-frame clones and omits some. The repertoire consists of fewer than 2.5 million clones, with 80% to 95% occurring once and the leading ten covering roughly 0.36%. The sequenced material came from naive CD4+ T cells from PBMCs. The origin of the receptors is a man younger than 35 in good health. Some clones in this sample may be carry-over from other donors' samples. The CDR3 runs from the conserved cysteine through the conserved F or W. Size tells how often a clone was seen (once, few, many) or the class of an expanded clone, and some rows leave it out.

clone_size | j_call | v_call | cdr3_aa
few | TRBJ2-2 | TRBV5-1 | CASSLVQGTLRVGELFF
- | TRBJ2-2 | TRBV19 | CASKEGANTGELFF
- | TRBJ1-5 | TRBV9 | CASSVGKASNQPQHF
- | TRBJ2-7 | TRBV27 | CASSLFRDTQGYEQYF
once | TRBJ1-6 | TRBV28 | CASSLRPDSPLHF
- | TRBJ2-5 | TRBV28 | CASSSPGLAGGGGETQYF
- | TRBJ2-3 | TRBV28 | CASTLGGAGASTDTQYF
- | TRBJ2-1 | TRBV9 | CASSVEPRGDEQFF
- | TRBJ1-3 | TRBV5-1 | CASSLEGSPGNTIYF
once | TRBJ1-3 | TRBV6-1 | CASSEYGQGTVSGNTIYF
- | TRBJ2-7 | TRBV5-6 | CASSTAQGTHYEQYF
- | TRBJ1-1 | TRBV5-1 | CASSQSVGQGVGTEAFF
- | TRBJ2-5 | TRBV6-1 | CASSEVRRQETQYF
- | TRBJ2-5 | TRBV18 | CASLPPSGAPETQYF
few | TRBJ1-5 | TRBV2 | CASLDLGDDQPQHF
- | TRBJ2-2 | TRBV5-1 | CASSFAGGIVGELFF
- | TRBJ1-5 | TRBV9 | CASSASGTSNHPQHF
- | TRBJ2-4 | TRBV23-1 | CASREQGCPSAKNIQYF
- | TRBJ2-3 | TRBV29-1 | CSVGTDTQYF
- | TRBJ2-3 | TRBV5-1 | CASSLEAGWNTDTQYF
- | TRBJ2-7 | TRBV9 | CASSAGVGYEQYF
- | TRBJ2-3 | TRBV28 | CASSLARPSTDTQYF
once | TRBJ2-1 | TRBV7-8 | CASSSQGGENNEQFF
- | TRBJ1-4 | TRBV28 | CASSLWGGGKLFF
- | TRBJ1-2 | TRBV5-1 | CASSLDRALYGYTF
- | TRBJ2-4 | TRBV2 | CASSQGSKNIQYF
- | TRBJ1-2 | TRBV28 | CASSSGQGGSLGHGYTF
- | TRBJ2-3 | TRBV11-1 | CASSPDWRDTQYF
- | TRBJ2-1 | TRBV5-4 | CASSFAGSENEQFF
- | TRBJ2-1 | TRBV11-2 | CASSPPEATWNEQFF
- | TRBJ1-1 | TRBV5-1 | CASSPQPGLEAFF
- | TRBJ2-1 | TRBV29-1 | CSVGLLLAYNEQFF
- | TRBJ1-4 | TRBV9 | CASSDNRGINEKLFF
- | TRBJ2-7 | TRBV7-9 | CASSFAAGRSYEQYF
- | TRBJ2-1 | TRBV6-1 | CASSKGGLTEQFF
- | TRBJ2-7 | TRBV10-2 | CASNGTGTYEQYF
- | TRBJ2-2 | TRBV6-6 | CASSYSGAMTGELFF
once | TRBJ2-7 | TRBV7-9 | CASSFDPGQGGFNYEQYF
- | TRBJ2-5 | TRBV28 | CASAGRNQETQYF
- | TRBJ1-1 | TRBV7-9 | CASSGQGGPMNTEAFF
- | TRBJ2-2 | TRBV28 | CASSSSVAGELFF
- | TRBJ1-4 | TRBV15 | CATSRGDRGKLFF
- | TRBJ2-2 | TRBV4-2 | CASSRDTGELFF
- | TRBJ2-7 | TRBV15 | CATSRGGSPHEQYF
- | TRBJ1-5 | TRBV6-5 | CASSLGTVSNQPQHF